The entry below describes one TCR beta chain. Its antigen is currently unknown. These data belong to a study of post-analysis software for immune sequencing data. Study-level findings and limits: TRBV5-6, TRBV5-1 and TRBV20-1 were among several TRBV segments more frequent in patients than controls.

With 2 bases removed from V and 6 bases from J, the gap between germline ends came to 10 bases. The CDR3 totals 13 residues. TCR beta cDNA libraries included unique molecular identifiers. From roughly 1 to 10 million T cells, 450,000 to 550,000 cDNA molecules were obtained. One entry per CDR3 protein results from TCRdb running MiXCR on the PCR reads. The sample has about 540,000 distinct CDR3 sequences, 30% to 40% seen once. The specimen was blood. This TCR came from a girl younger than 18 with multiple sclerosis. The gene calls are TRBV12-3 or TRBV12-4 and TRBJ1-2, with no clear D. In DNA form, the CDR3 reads TGTGCCAGCAGTTTATCCAGTAGAGATGGCTACACCTTC. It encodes CASSLSSRDGYTF.